One sample yielded the 26 T cell receptor beta chains listed below, sequenced in a study of OX40 agonist ivuxolimab in advanced cancers. Method: immunoSEQ multiplex PCR; TCRdb's copy keeps in-frame clones and lacks some. The sample carries over 35,000 clones, about 86% recorded once. The sample in question was CD4+ or CD8+ T cells sorted from blood, obtained in a trial of the OX40 agonist ivuxolimab. The origin of the receptors is an adult with an advanced solid tumor such as melanoma, head and neck, liver or kidney cancer.

This chain uses TRBV2 with TRBJ2-3; the D gene is possibly TRBD2 (5 bases). This CDR3 spans 17 amino acids. Germline assignment: CDR1 SNHLY and CDR2 FYNNEI. V gave up 7 bases and J gave up 0 bases, with 20 bases separating them. CDR3 DNA sequence: TGTGCCAGCACGGGGATGCCTATCAACCTCAGCACAGATACGCAGTATTTT. This sequence encodes CASTGMPINLSTDTQYF. Full variable domain (outside the CDR3, taken from reference TRBV2 and TRBJ2-3): EPEVTQTPSHQVTQMGQEVILRCVPISNHLYFYWYRQILGQKVEFLVSFYNNEISEKSEIFDDQFSVERPDGSNFTLKIRSTKLEDSAMYFCASTGMPINLSTDTQYFGPGTRLTVL.

This clone has just a few counts. This rearrangement joins TRBV7-9 to TRBJ2-7; D is undetermined. Germline V gene data show CDR1 as SEHNR and CDR2 as FQNEAQ (reference sequence). This CDR3 has 13 amino acids. The V end was cut by 5 bases, the J end by 1 base, with 9 bases between. DNA for the CDR3: TGTGCCAGCAGCCCAACAGTGTCCTACGAGCAGTACTTC. It translates to CASSPTVSYEQYF. Full variable domain (missing parts from reference TRBV7-9 and TRBJ2-7): DTGVSQNPRHKITKRGQNVTFRCDPISEHNRLYWYRQTLGQGPEFLTYFQNEAQLEKSRLLSDRFSAERPKGSFSTLEIQRTEQGDSAMYLCASSPTVSYEQYFGPGTRLTVT.

V usage is TRBV27 and J usage is TRBJ2-5, with 9 bases aligning to TRBD2. Germline CDR1 reads MNHEY; CDR2 reads SMNVEV (reference sequence). This CDR3 has 18 amino acids. The ends lost 1 base at V and 5 bases at J; junction bases unmatched: 14. The CDR3 DNA reads as TGTGCCAGCAGTTTATTCTCGGCGGGGGGGACGGTGTACGAGACCCAGTACTTC. Protein: CASSLFSAGGTVYETQYF.

V usage is TRBV27 and J usage is TRBJ2-7, with TRBD2 matching over 14 bases. The trim removed 8 bases at V and 2 bases at J, leaving 5 bases unmatched. Germline V lookup: CDR1 MNHEY, CDR2 SMNVEV (reference sequence). The CDR3 is 15 amino acids. In nucleotides, the CDR3 is TGTGCCAGCGCTCCGGGACTAGCGGGGGCCTACGAGCAGTACTTC. Protein sequence: CASAPGLAGAYEQYF.

V is TRBV9 and J is TRBJ2-1; D is undetermined. The germline V gene encodes CDR1 SGDLS and CDR2 YYNGEE. V was trimmed by 3 bases and J by 8 bases, leaving 12 bases between them. The CDR3 contains 13 residues. CDR3 bases: TGTGCCAGCAGCGGATTTGTTAGGGATGAGCAGTTCTTC. Translating it yields CASSGFVRDEQFF.

The chain uses TRBV19 and TRBJ1-1, with a tentative D call TRBD1 (5 bases). The CDR3 totals 14 residues. From germline, CDR1 is LNHDA and CDR2 SQIVND (reference sequence). With 4 bases removed from V and 3 bases from J, the gap between germline ends came to 12 bases. The CDR3 protein is CASSTRGDYTEAFF. CDR3 nucleotides: TGTGCCAGTAGTACACGGGGGGACTACACTGAAGCTTTCTTT. The whole variable domain, remainder taken from reference TRBV19 and TRBJ1-1, is DGGITQSPKYLFRKEGQNVTLSCEQNLNHDAMYWYRQDPGQGLRLIYYSQIVNDFQKGDIAEGYSVSREKKESFPLTVTSAQKNPTAFYLCASSTRGDYTEAFFGQGTRLTVV.

The genes are TRBV5-1 and TRBJ1-3; D is unclear. V lost 5 bases and J lost 1, with 13 bases in between. Germline V lookup: CDR1 SGHRS, CDR2 YFSETQ. CDR3 size: 15 residues. The CDR3 DNA reads TGCGCCAGCAGTCCTGGGCCTGATTCTGGAAACACCATATATTTT. This encodes CASSPGPDSGNTIYF.

J is TRBJ1-1 and V is TRBV28; D unresolved. The CDR3 has 11 residues. CDR1 is MDHEN and CDR2 is SYDVKM in the germline V gene. V was shortened by 11 bases and J by 2 bases, with 9 bases between the two germline ends. In nucleotides, the CDR3 is TGTGCCGCAAGGGATAACACTGAAGCTTTCTTT. It translates to CAARDNTEAFF.

The V and J genes are TRBV9 and TRBJ2-3, with 8 nucleotides matching TRBD2. Trimming at V came to 3 bases and at J to 2 bases, leaving 11 bases not matched to a gene. CDR1 and CDR2 from the germline V gene are SGDLS and YYNGEE. The CDR3 spans 17 residues. The CDR3 nucleotides read TGTGCCAGCAGCGATGAGGTTACTAGCGGAAACACAGATACGCAGTATTTT. This translates into CASSDEVTSGNTDTQYF.

This chain links TRBV28 with TRBJ2-7; either TRBD1 or TRBD2 may supply D (5 bases each). The V end was cut by 5 bases, the J end by 2 bases, with 28 bases between. Germline V CDR1 and CDR2: MDHEN, SYDVKM. CDR3 length: 19 amino acids. CDR3 sequence: CASSLSYQSGTFKTYEQYV. The CDR3 DNA follows: TGTGCCAGCAGTCTTTCCTACCAATCCGGGACGTTCAAAACCTACGAGCAGTACGTC.

This clone has just a few counts. The chain recombines TRBV5-1 with TRBJ2-4; perhaps TRBD1 as D (6 bases). V was clipped by 4 bases and J by 0 bases, with 14 bases between them. From germline, CDR1 is SGHRS and CDR2 YFSETQ. CDR3 length equals 16 residues. The CDR3 DNA reads as TGCGCCAGCAGCCCTGCTGGGGGCATAGCCAAAAACATTCAGTACTTC. Translation gives CASSPAGGIAKNIQYF.

The V and J genes are TRBV19 and TRBJ2-7; D gene unclear. Deletions cut 10 bases from V and 0 bases from J, with 13 bases between. This CDR3 spans 13 amino acids. Germline-derived CDR1 and CDR2 are LNHDA and SQIVND (reference sequence). This CDR3 reads CATLGRHSYEQYF. In nucleotides, the CDR3 is TGTGCCACTCTGGGCAGGCACTCCTACGAGCAGTACTTC. The complete variable domain, with remaining parts taken from reference TRBV19 and TRBJ2-7, reads DGGITQSPKYLFRKEGQNVTLSCEQNLNHDAMYWYRQDPGQGLRLIYYSQIVNDFQKGDIAEGYSVSREKKESFPLTVTSAQKNPTAFYLCATLGRHSYEQYFGPGTRLTVT.

This chain connects TRBV5-5 to TRBJ1-1; D unclear. The CDR3 has 12 amino acids. CDR1 and CDR2 from the germline V gene are SGHKS and YYEKEE (reference sequence). With 1 base removed from V and 6 bases from J, the gap between germline ends came to 7 bases. The DNA of the CDR3 is TGTGCCAGCAGCTTGCTAGATTCTGAAGCTTTCTTT. This gives the protein CASSLLDSEAFF.

V and J are TRBV15 and TRBJ1-1, with a tentative D call TRBD1 (5 bases). V lost 0 bases, J lost 0 bases, and 8 bases lay in between. Germline V gene sequence: CDR1 LNHNV, CDR2 YYDKDF (reference sequence). The CDR3 is made up of 15 amino acids. The CDR3 nucleotides read TGTGCCACCAGCAGAGATCAGGGTCTGAACACTGAAGCTTTCTTT. Translation gives CATSRDQGLNTEAFF.

This clone was recorded only once. The chain is built from TRBV27 and TRBJ2-2; 7 positions match TRBD1. Losses at the gene ends were 4 bases for V and 3 bases for J; bases not matched to a gene: 8. Germline-derived CDR1 and CDR2 are MNHEY and SMNVEV (reference sequence). This CDR3 has 16 residues. CDR3 coding DNA: TGTGCCAGCAGTTCCCCGGGACAGATATACACCGGGGAGCTGTTTTTT. Translating gives CASSSPGQIYTGELFF.

This chain joins TRBV2 and TRBJ2-4, with 9 positions matching TRBD1. The V gene's germline CDR1 is SNHLY and CDR2 FYNNEI. V lost 4 bases, J lost 1 base, and 8 bases stayed unmatched. The CDR3 covers 17 residues. The CDR3, as DNA: TGTGCCAGCAGTGGTACCGGGACAGGGAAGGCCAAAAACATTCAGTACTTC. Its translation is CASSGTGTGKAKNIQYF.

This clone was observed a handful of times. This chain uses TRBV4-1 with TRBJ2-7, with 10 bases lining up with TRBD2. The V gene's germline CDR1 is MGHRA and CDR2 YSYEKL. The CDR3 contains 15 residues. Losses at the gene ends were 2 bases for V and 3 bases for J; bases not matched to a gene: 4. For the CDR3, the DNA is TGCGCCAGCAGCCAAAGTAGCGGGGGGTACTACGAGCAGTACTTC. Its translation is CASSQSSGGYYEQYF.

CDR3 region: CASSQAPRDGQFF. The CDR3 nucleotides read TGTGCCAGCAGCCAAGCCCCACGAGATGGGCAGTTCTTC. V usage is TRBV11-2 and J usage is TRBJ2-1, with D uncertain. V lost 5 bases to trimming and J lost 12 bases, with 17 bases between them. The CDR3 is 13 amino acids. CDR1 and CDR2 (germline): SGHAT, FQNNGV.

This rearrangement joins TRBV28 to TRBJ2-2; D gene unclear. The CDR3 loop spans 14 amino acids. The ends were cut back, 3 bases at V and 7 bases at J, with 12 bases in the middle. CDR1 is MDHEN and CDR2 is SYDVKM in the germline V gene. This chain's CDR3 is CASSFSKQNGELFF. Here the CDR3 DNA reads TGTGCCAGCAGTTTTAGTAAGCAAAACGGGGAGCTGTTTTTT.

The V call is TRBV6-5, the J call TRBJ2-7, with TRBD1 as a possible D gene (5 bases). The V end lost 0 bases, the J end lost 6 bases, and 9 bases lay between the germline ends. Germline V gives CDR1 MNHEY, CDR2 SVGAGI. The CDR3 covers 13 residues. CDR3 amino acids: CASSYSMGREQYV. DNA of the CDR3: TGTGCCAGCAGTTACTCGATGGGGCGCGAGCAGTACGTC.

V is TRBV29-1 and J is TRBJ1-5; TRBD1 is a possible D gene (5 bases). CDR3 length: 14 amino acids. Germline V gene sequence: CDR1 SQVTM, CDR2 ANQGSEA. Trimming removed 4 bases from V and 3 bases from J, with 13 bases in between. For the CDR3, the DNA is TGCAGCGTTGTAGGGCCAGGGACCAATCAGCCCCAGCATTTT. Protein: CSVVGPGTNQPQHF. Using reference TRBV29-1 and TRBJ1-5 for the parts outside the CDR3, the full variable domain is SAVISQKPSRDICQRGTSLTIQCQVDSQVTMMFWYRQQPGQSLTLIATANQGSEATYESGFVIDKFPISRPNLTFSTLTVSNMSPEDSSIYLCSVVGPGTNQPQHFGDGTRLSIL.

The V gene is TRBV28, the J gene TRBJ2-7, with 12 bases that match TRBD2. Germline assignment: CDR1 MDHEN and CDR2 SYDVKM. With 4 bases clipped from V and 3 bases from J, the junction kept 4 bases outside the gene matches. The CDR3 totals 15 residues. The CDR3 is CASSSLAGGGYEQYF. DNA of the CDR3: TGTGCCAGCAGTTCCCTAGCGGGGGGGGGCTACGAGCAGTACTTC. The whole variable domain, remainder taken from reference TRBV28 and TRBJ2-7, is DVKVTQSSRYLVKRTGEKVFLECVQDMDHENMFWYRQDPGLGLRLIYFSYDVKMKEKGDIPEGYSVSREKKERFSLILESASTNQTSMYLCASSSLAGGGYEQYFGPGTRLTVT.

J is TRBJ2-1 and V is TRBV11-2, with 7 bases identical to TRBD1. This CDR3 region has 15 residues. J was trimmed by 2 bases and V by 1 base; bases with no gene match: 2. Germline CDR1 and CDR2: SGHAT and FQNNGV. The CDR3 nucleotides are TGTGCCAGCAGCTTAGGAGGGGGCCCCTACAATGAGCAGTTCTTC. Translation gives CASSLGGGPYNEQFF.

The genes are TRBV6-5 and TRBJ2-3; D might be TRBD2 (6 bases). V was shortened by 5 bases and J by 3 bases, with 15 bases between the two germline ends. This CDR3 region has 15 residues. Germline values: CDR1 MNHEY, CDR2 SVGAGI. The DNA for the CDR3 is TGTGCCAGCAGTACCTACGGGGCGGGGACAGATACGCAGTATTTT. This gives the protein CASSTYGAGTDTQYF.

V and J are TRBV4-1 and TRBJ1-6; D might be TRBD1 (5 bases). V lost 0 bases, J lost 4 bases, and 13 bases lay in between. CDR1 is MGHRA and CDR2 is YSYEKL in the germline V gene. The CDR3 covers 17 residues. The CDR3 loop reads CASSQDRSTAYNSPLHF. In nucleotides, the CDR3 is TGCGCCAGCAGCCAAGATCGTTCGACAGCTTATAATTCACCCCTCCACTTT.

The V and J genes are TRBV5-4 and TRBJ2-2, with D possibly matching TRBD2 (5 bases). Germline V lookup: CDR1 SGHNT, CDR2 YYREEE (reference sequence). V dropped 1 base and J dropped 4 bases, with 8 bases sitting between them. The CDR3 is 14 residues long. In nucleotides, the CDR3 is TGTGCCAGCAGCTTGCAAGGGAGCACCGGGGAGCTGTTTTTT. This translates into CASSLQGSTGELFF. The whole variable domain, filled in from reference TRBV5-4 and TRBJ2-2, reads ETGVTQSPTHLIKTRGQQVTLRCSSQSGHNTVSWYQQALGQGPQFIFQYYREEENGRGNFPPRFSGLQFPNYSSELNVNALELDDSALYLCASSLQGSTGELFFGEGSRLTVL.